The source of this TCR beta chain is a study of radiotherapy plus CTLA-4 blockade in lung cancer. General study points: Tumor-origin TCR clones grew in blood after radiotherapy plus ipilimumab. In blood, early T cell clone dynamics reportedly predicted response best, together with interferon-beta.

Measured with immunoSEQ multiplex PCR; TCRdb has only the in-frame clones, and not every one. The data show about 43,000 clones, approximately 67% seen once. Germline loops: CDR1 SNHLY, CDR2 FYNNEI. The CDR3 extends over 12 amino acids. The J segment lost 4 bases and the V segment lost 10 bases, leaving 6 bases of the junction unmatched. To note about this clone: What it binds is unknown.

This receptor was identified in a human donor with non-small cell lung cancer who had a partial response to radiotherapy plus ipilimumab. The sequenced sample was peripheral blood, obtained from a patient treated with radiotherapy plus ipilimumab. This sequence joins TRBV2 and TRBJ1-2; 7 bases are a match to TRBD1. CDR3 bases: TGTGCCACTACCCGGGACAGCTATGGCTACACCTTC. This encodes CATTRDSYGYTF.